Following are 6 T cell receptor beta chains from one sample sequenced in a study of blood T cell repertoires in COVID-19. The data were produced by immunoSEQ multiplex PCR, yet TCRdb's version contains in-frame clones alone and is incomplete. Of 390,000 or so clones in the sample, more than 80% were seen once. The sample taken for sequencing was peripheral blood. These receptors originate from a woman aged 30 to 39 with COVID-19, enrolled during active disease.

This chain joins TRBV6-4 and TRBJ2-1; maybe TRBD1 (9 bases). V was trimmed by 6 bases and J by 9 bases, leaving 18 bases between them. CDR3 size: 14 residues. Per the germline V gene, CDR1 is MRHNA and CDR2 is SNTAGT. This chain's CDR3 is CASSLRGGQGEQFF. The CDR3 coding sequence is TGTGCCAGCAGCCTACGGGGGGGACAGGGTGAGCAGTTCTTC.

The J gene is TRBJ2-1, the V gene TRBV11-2; TRBD2 matches 11 bases. This CDR3 region has 12 residues. Germline values: CDR1 SGHAT, CDR2 FQNNGV. Unmatched junction bases numbered 2, after V lost 1 base and J lost 15 bases. The CDR3 DNA follows: TGTGCCAGCAGCTTAGCCACTAGCGGGGGGTTCTTC. The encoded protein is CASSLATSGGFF.

Comments on this clone: The sample holds other DNA sequences that translate to the same CDR3. The chain recombines TRBV5-1 with TRBJ2-3, with a weak D call TRBD2 (6 bases). Trimming shortened V by 4 bases and J by 1 base, and 16 bases separated the two germline ends. The CDR3 covers 16 residues. Germline V gene lookup returns CDR1 SGHRS and CDR2 YFSETQ. CDR3 in DNA: TGCGCCAGCAGCCCCACTAGCCCTGGGGGCACAGATACGCAGTATTTT. Translated, it gives CASSPTSPGGTDTQYF. The variable domain in full, completed from reference TRBV5-1 and TRBJ2-3, reads KAGVTQTPRYLIKTRGQQVTLSCSPISGHRSVSWYQQTPGQGLQFLFEYFSETQRNKGNFPGRFSGRQFSNSRSEMNVSTLELGDSALYLCASSPTSPGGTDTQYFGPGTRLTVL.

The chain links TRBV4-1 to TRBJ2-4, with D perhaps TRBD1 (6 bases). V shed 0 bases and J shed 8 bases, with 17 bases lying between them. Looked up from germline, CDR1 is MGHRA and CDR2 is YSYEKL. The CDR3 is 16 amino acids. The CDR3 DNA is TGCGCCAGCAGCCAAGATCCAGGGGCAGGGGTTGACATTCAGTACTTC. This translates into CASSQDPGAGVDIQYF.

The rearrangement links TRBV29-1 to TRBJ2-2; D gene ambiguous. The CDR3 loop spans 11 amino acids. The germline gives CDR1 SQVTM, CDR2 ANQGSEA. Trimming took 5 bases from V and 1 from J, leaving 2 bases between them. For the CDR3, the DNA is TGCAGCGTTCAGAACACCGGGGAGCTGTTTTTT. Protein: CSVQNTGELFF.

The chain has TRBV11-2 and TRBJ2-3; 8 positions match TRBD1. Losses at the gene ends were 5 bases for V and 0 bases for J; bases not matched to a gene: 7. The CDR3 length is 16 residues. CDR1 is SGHAT and CDR2 is FQNNGV in the germline V gene. The DNA for the CDR3 is TGTGCCAGCAGCCCCGGACAGGGTCCTAGCACAGATACGCAGTATTTT. This sequence encodes CASSPGQGPSTDTQYF.